This is a list of T cell receptor beta chains from one sample in a study of cytomegalovirus exposure and HLA in healthy donors. Assay: immunoSEQ multiplex PCR; the TCRdb copy retains only in-frame clones and omits some. The sample contains about 120,000 clones, 88% of which appear only once. Sequencing input: PBMCs. These receptors originate from a woman under 30 in good health and CMV-seropositive. CDR3s include the opening cysteine and the closing phenylalanine or tryptophan. A D gene is named only where the DNA matches it firmly. Clone sizes are given selectively: once, few, many, or a class where the clone is expanded.

v_gene	abundance	d_gene	j_gene	CDR3aa	CDR3nt
TRBV10-3	.	TRBD1	TRBJ1-1	CAISLGQGTTEAFF	TGTGCCATCAGCCTGGGACAGGGGACGACTGAAGCTTTCTTT
TRBV2	.	TRBD1	TRBJ2-5	CASSEAGQVGETQYF	TGTGCCAGCAGTGAAGCCGGACAGGTTGGGGAGACCCAGTACTTC
TRBV2	.	.	TRBJ1-4	CASSNDRGEKLFF	TGTGCCAGCAGTAATGACCGGGGGGAAAAACTGTTTTTT
TRBV7-3	.	.	TRBJ2-2	CASSLSVNTGELFF	TGTGCCAGCAGCTTAAGCGTAAACACCGGGGAGCTGTTTTTT
TRBV10-2	once	TRBD1	TRBJ1-2	CASGTGVDGYTF	TGCGCCAGCGGGACAGGGGTGGATGGCTACACCTTC
TRBV30	few	.	TRBJ1-3	CAWSDGGTGNTIYF	TGTGCCTGGAGTGACGGGGGAACTGGAAACACCATATATTTT
TRBV7-9	once	TRBD1	TRBJ1-1	CASSLGTGANTEAFF	TGTGCCAGCAGCTTAGGGACAGGGGCGAACACTGAAGCTTTCTTT
TRBV5-1	.	.	TRBJ2-2	CASSLVSPGELFF	TGCGCCAGCAGCTTGGTCTCTCCCGGGGAGCTGTTTTTT
TRBV5-1	.	TRBD1	TRBJ1-3	CASSPGQGSSGNTIYF	TGCGCCAGCAGCCCCGGACAGGGTTCCTCTGGAAACACCATATATTTT
TRBV6-1	.	TRBD1	TRBJ1-2	CASTRTGGWGYTF	TGTGCCAGCACCCGGACAGGGGGCTGGGGCTACACCTTC
TRBV18	.	.	TRBJ2-2	CASSIVPGNTGELFF	TGTGCCAGCTCAATAGTCCCAGGGAACACCGGGGAGCTGTTTTTT
TRBV30	.	.	TRBJ2-1	CAWTSEGGTYNEQFF	TGTGCCTGGACCTCAGAGGGAGGTACCTACAATGAGCAGTTCTTC
TRBV4-1	.	.	TRBJ1-1	CASRTLGQKNTEAFF	TGCGCCAGCCGAACCTTGGGGCAGAAGAACACTGAAGCTTTCTTT
TRBV18	few	TRBD1	TRBJ1-2	CASSPDRGRGYTF	TGTGCCAGCTCACCAGACAGGGGGCGAGGCTACACCTTC
TRBV18	.	.	TRBJ2-5	CASSPGGETQYF	TGTGCCAGCTCACCAGGGGGGGAGACCCAGTACTTC
TRBV5-6	few	.	TRBJ2-5	CASSPTGQETQYF	TGTGCCAGCAGCCCGACAGGACAAGAGACCCAGTACTTC
TRBV7-2	.	.	TRBJ1-1	CASSLARPGYSMNTEAFF	TGTGCCAGCAGCTTAGCTCGTCCAGGCTATTCCATGAACACTGAAGCTTTCTTT
TRBV5-5	.	TRBD1	TRBJ1-2	CASSSGNDRVASYGYTF	TGTGCCAGCAGCTCTGGTAATGACAGGGTGGCCAGCTATGGCTACACCTTC
TRBV11-3	.	TRBD1	TRBJ1-3	CASSSPGQGSGNTIYF	TGTGCCAGCAGCTCTCCGGGACAGGGTTCTGGAAACACCATATATTTT
TRBV2	once	TRBD2	TRBJ2-5	CASSGGTSALRETQYF	TGTGCCAGCAGTGGCGGGACTAGTGCTCTTCGGGAGACCCAGTACTTC
TRBV14	.	TRBD1	TRBJ2-5	CASSQEWRDRGLETQYF	TGTGCCAGCAGCCAAGAATGGCGGGACAGGGGGCTGGAGACCCAGTACTTC
TRBV2	.	TRBD1	TRBJ2-5	CASRGQIWETQYF	TGTGCCAGCAGGGGACAGATTTGGGAGACCCAGTACTTC
TRBV6-1	.	.	TRBJ1-1	CASSALGGEAFF	TGTGCCAGCAGTGCCTTGGGAGGTGAAGCTTTCTTT
TRBV25-1	.	TRBD1	TRBJ1-2	CASSAGDSYGYTF	TGTGCCAGCAGTGCGGGGGACAGCTATGGCTACACCTTC
TRBV11-3	.	.	TRBJ2-7	CASSLLPGSSYEQYF	TGTGCCAGCAGCTTGCTGCCGGGGAGCTCCTACGAGCAGTACTTC
TRBV5-1	once	TRBD1	TRBJ2-7	CASSPGQVVEQYF	TGCGCCAGCAGCCCGGGACAGGTCGTCGAGCAGTACTTC
TRBV5-1	.	.	TRBJ2-7	CASSLRAQGTYEQYF	TGCGCCAGCAGCTTAAGAGCCCAGGGGACCTACGAGCAGTACTTC
TRBV27	once	.	TRBJ2-2	CASSPGTYSPGELFF	TGTGCCAGCAGTCCGGGGACATACTCCCCGGGGGAGCTGTTTTTT
TRBV27	.	TRBD2	TRBJ2-1	CASKKGLAYNEQFF	TGTGCCAGCAAAAAGGGACTAGCCTACAATGAGCAGTTCTTC
TRBV15	.	TRBD2	TRBJ2-1	CATSRDAGVSYNEQFF	TGTGCCACCAGCAGAGATGCGGGGGTATCCTACAATGAGCAGTTCTTC
TRBV10-3	once	.	TRBJ2-5	CAISVLGGETQYF	TGTGCCATCAGTGTTCTAGGAGGGGAGACCCAGTACTTC
TRBV27	.	TRBD2	TRBJ2-7	CASSQRLAGLYEQYF	TGTGCCAGCAGCCAGAGACTAGCGGGCCTCTACGAGCAGTACTTC
TRBV7-9	.	.	TRBJ2-2	CASSLNIANTGELFF	TGTGCCAGCAGCTTAAATATAGCGAACACCGGGGAGCTGTTTTTT
TRBV9	.	.	TRBJ1-2	CASSVGGDYGYTF	TGTGCCAGCAGCGTAGGGGGCGACTATGGCTACACCTTC
TRBV5-6	.	.	TRBJ2-1	CASSLRGPAGEQFF	TGTGCCAGCAGCTTAAGAGGCCCGGCCGGTGAGCAGTTCTTC
TRBV2	few	.	TRBJ2-7	CASSERQGKQYF	TGTGCCAGCAGTGAAAGGCAGGGGAAGCAGTACTTC
TRBV27	few	.	TRBJ1-2	CASIHRDAPYYGYTF	TGTGCCAGCATCCATCGGGATGCCCCCTACTATGGCTACACCTTC
TRBV5-1	.	TRBD2	TRBJ2-7	CASSLEGSSGVYEQYF	TGCGCCAGCAGCTTGGAAGGGTCTAGCGGGGTCTACGAGCAGTACTTC
TRBV27	.	TRBD1	TRBJ2-3	CASSSIRGTTDTQYF	TGTGCCAGCAGTTCGATCAGGGGGACGACAGATACGCAGTATTTT
TRBV5-1	.	TRBD1	TRBJ2-7	CASSITGGSYEQYF	TGCGCCAGCAGCATTACAGGGGGCTCCTACGAGCAGTACTTC
TRBV4-2	.	.	TRBJ1-1	CASSQGQTYTEAFF	TGTGCCAGCAGCCAAGGACAGACCTACACTGAAGCTTTCTTT
TRBV14	.	TRBD1	TRBJ2-1	CASSLRTGSSYNEQFF	TGTGCCAGCAGCCTCCGGACAGGGAGCTCCTACAATGAGCAGTTCTTC
TRBV5-1	.	TRBD1	TRBJ2-1	CASMGTGTGGDEQFF	TGCGCCAGCATGGGAACCGGGACAGGTGGAGATGAGCAGTTCTTC
TRBV18	.	.	TRBJ2-6	CASSLGRRAGANVLTF	TGTGCCAGCTCCCTCGGTAGGAGGGCCGGGGCCAACGTCCTGACTTTC
TRBV4-1	.	TRBD1	TRBJ1-5	CASSLAGQGVNQPQHF	TGCGCCAGCAGCCTGGCGGGACAGGGGGTCAATCAGCCCCAGCATTTT
TRBV19	.	TRBD2	TRBJ2-3	CASRGTIFGRDTQYF	TGTGCCAGTAGAGGGACCATCTTCGGGAGGGATACGCAGTATTTT
TRBV5-1	.	.	TRBJ2-3	CASSLALSDTDTQYF	TGCGCCAGCAGCTTGGCCCTAAGTGACACAGATACGCAGTATTTT
TRBV2	.	.	TRBJ1-1	CASSEMWGLSFF	TGTGCCAGCAGTGAAATGTGGGGACTATCTTTCTTT
TRBV5-4	.	.	TRBJ1-1	CASFLFGSGTEAFF	TGTGCCAGCTTCCTATTTGGGAGCGGCACTGAAGCTTTCTTT
TRBV2	.	TRBD1	TRBJ2-2	CASSPAQTGTGELFF	TGTGCCAGCAGCCCAGCCCAGACAGGGACCGGGGAGCTGTTTTTT
TRBV27	once	.	TRBJ1-1	CASSLGGAPTEAFF	TGTGCCAGCAGTTTAGGGGGGGCGCCCACTGAAGCTTTCTTT
TRBV19	.	TRBD1	TRBJ1-2	CASSPGTGIVYGYTF	TGTGCCAGTAGTCCAGGGACAGGGATCGTCTATGGCTACACCTTC
TRBV19	.	TRBD1	TRBJ2-7	CASRGQGSYEQYF	TGTGCCAGTAGAGGACAGGGTAGCTACGAGCAGTACTTC
TRBV18	.	TRBD1	TRBJ1-5	CASSQGQGGQPQHF	TGTGCCAGCTCACAGGGACAGGGGGGCCAGCCCCAGCATTTT
TRBV7-2	.	TRBD1	TRBJ1-2	CASIPRQGLFGGYTF	TGTGCCAGCATCCCCCGACAGGGCCTATTTGGTGGCTACACCTTC
TRBV14	few	TRBD1	TRBJ1-1	CASSPGLWTGNEAFF	TGTGCCAGCAGCCCGGGGTTGTGGACAGGTAACGAAGCTTTCTTT
TRBV27	.	.	TRBJ2-1	CASSLKVGGSTGNEQFF	TGTGCCAGCAGTTTAAAGGTGGGAGGATCGACCGGTAATGAGCAGTTCTTC